This entry lists 12 T cell receptor beta chains sequenced from one sample in a study of blood T cell repertoires in COVID-19. Data came from immunoSEQ multiplex PCR; TCRdb stores just in-frame clones and leaves some out. This sample yields 150,000 to 200,000 clones, of which more than 70% are seen a single time; 6.2% belongs to the top ten. The material sequenced was PBMCs or T cells enriched from blood (not recorded which). Source of these receptors: a man in his forties or fifties who had recovered from COVID-19.

The chain couples TRBV10-2 to TRBJ1-1, with 8 bases matching TRBD1. Germline V gene data show CDR1 as WSHSY and CDR2 as SAAADI. The CDR3 has 13 amino acids. V lost 6 bases and J lost 11; bases outside the gene matches: 11. The CDR3 DNA reads TGCGCCAGCAGCGTAGGACAGGGCTCAGAGGCTTTCTTT. This sequence encodes CASSVGQGSEAFF.

The J gene is TRBJ1-1, the V gene TRBV9, with D hard to call. The CDR3 consists of 14 residues. The V gene's germline CDR1 is SGDLS and CDR2 YYNGEE. Trimming cost V 1 base and J 2 bases, with 9 bases left between them. The chain's CDR3 is CASSVTGSNTEAFF. CDR3 DNA sequence: TGTGCCAGCAGCGTAACCGGGTCAAACACTGAAGCTTTCTTT.

This clone showed up just once. The genes are TRBV11-3 and TRBJ2-5, with 9 bases that match TRBD2. The V and J ends lost 3 bases and 5 bases, in that order; junction bases with no gene match: 7. CDR3 size: 15 residues. Germline V gene data show CDR1 as SGHNT and CDR2 as YENEEA. CDR3 sequence reads: CASSFSGGRGETQYF. The CDR3 nucleotides read TGTGCCAGCAGCTTCAGCGGGGGGCGTGGGGAGACCCAGTACTTC.

The rearrangement joins TRBV18 to TRBJ1-3; possibly TRBD1 for D (6 bases). Deletions cut 3 bases from V and 0 bases from J, with 15 bases between. This CDR3 is built from 17 residues. Germline loops: CDR1 KGHSH, CDR2 LQKENI. In DNA form, the CDR3 reads TGTGCCAGCTCACCGGGACAACTCAGAAGCTCTGGAAACACCATATATTTT. This gives the protein CASSPGQLRSSGNTIYF.

The V and J genes are TRBV9 and TRBJ1-4; no clear D. The CDR3 spans 15 residues. V lost 4 bases and J 2 bases, leaving 12 bases between the germline ends. Germline lookup yields CDR1 SGDLS and CDR2 YYNGEE. CDR3 in amino acids: CASSPSQATNEKLFF. Written as DNA, the CDR3 is TGTGCCAGCAGCCCCTCCCAGGCGACTAATGAAAAACTGTTTTTT.

The chain is built from TRBV10-2 and TRBJ2-1; D not certain. Per germline, CDR1 WSHSY and CDR2 SAAADI. The CDR3 contains 19 residues. Trimming left V 3 bases short and J 2 bases short, with 23 bases between. Here the CDR3 DNA reads TGCGCCAGCAGTGATTTTTTCTCGGCAGATCCAGGTACCTACAATGAGCAGTTCTTC. Encoded protein: CASSDFFSADPGTYNEQFF.

The chain carries TRBV11-2 and TRBJ2-3, with D possibly matching TRBD1 (5 bases). Trimming removed 6 bases from V and 2 bases from J, with 15 bases in between. The CDR3 is made up of 15 amino acids. Germline CDR1 SGHAT, CDR2 FQNNGV. The CDR3 here is CASSSPTGITDTQYF. CDR3 in DNA: TGTGCCAGCAGTTCTCCCACAGGAATCACAGATACGCAGTATTTT.

The J gene is TRBJ2-1, the V gene TRBV15; the match to TRBD2 covers 12 bases. J lost 9 bases, V lost 2 bases, and 11 bases had no gene match. In germline, CDR1 is LNHNV, CDR2 YYDKDF (reference sequence). The CDR3 sequence is 17 residues long. The CDR3 is CATSRPIRTSGKAEQFF. Here the CDR3 DNA reads TGTGCCACCAGCAGACCGATCCGGACTAGCGGGAAGGCTGAGCAGTTCTTC.

This chain links TRBV19 with TRBJ2-3; possibly TRBD1 for D (5 bases). Germline lookup yields CDR1 LNHDA and CDR2 SQIVND (reference sequence). Trimming left V 8 bases short and J 0 bases short, with 18 bases between. The CDR3 totals 16 residues. The CDR3 reads CASRDFFKGSTDTQYF. CDR3 coding DNA: TGTGCCAGTCGAGACTTCTTTAAGGGGAGCACAGATACGCAGTATTTT.

V is TRBV19 and J is TRBJ1-4; possibly TRBD1 for D (5 bases). V shed 4 bases and J shed 0 bases, with 9 bases lying between them. CDR1 is LNHDA and CDR2 is SQIVND in the germline V gene (reference sequence). The CDR3 spans 15 residues. The CDR3 nucleotides read TGTGCCAGTAGTAACCGACAGTCAACTAATGAAAAACTGTTTTTT. It yields the protein CASSNRQSTNEKLFF.

The chain links TRBV5-1 to TRBJ2-2; 8 nucleotides align to TRBD1. Germline values: CDR1 SGHRS, CDR2 YFSETQ. This CDR3 has 15 residues. Trimming took 5 bases from V and 2 from J; bases not matched to a gene: 5. CDR3 in amino acids: CASRNDRGNTGELFF. CDR3 DNA: TGCGCCAGCAGAAACGACAGGGGTAACACCGGGGAGCTGTTTTTT. The variable domain in full, completed from reference TRBV5-1 and TRBJ2-2, reads KAGVTQTPRYLIKTRGQQVTLSCSPISGHRSVSWYQQTPGQGLQFLFEYFSETQRNKGNFPGRFSGRQFSNSRSEMNVSTLELGDSALYLCASRNDRGNTGELFFGEGSRLTVL.

This chain uses TRBV9 with TRBJ2-1, with D perhaps TRBD2 (6 bases). Germline lookup yields CDR1 SGDLS and CDR2 YYNGEE. This CDR3 is built from 15 residues. V lost 4 bases and J 9 bases, leaving 20 bases between the germline ends. The CDR3 reads CASSLGVTSEFEQFF. CDR3 coding DNA: TGTGCCAGCAGCCTGGGGGTGACTAGTGAGTTTGAGCAGTTCTTC.